Below are 5 T cell receptor beta chains sequenced from a single sample in a study of cytomegalovirus exposure and HLA in healthy donors. Generated by immunoSEQ multiplex PCR, the TCRdb table keeps only in-frame clones and is missing some. The sample has about 260,000 clones; 90% are singletons. Sequenced sample: PBMCs. The receptors come from a woman aged 25 to 39 in good health and CMV-seronegative.

V usage is TRBV5-4 and J usage is TRBJ2-2; D may be TRBD2 (7 bases). The CDR3 spans 17 residues. V gave up 6 bases and J gave up 5 bases, with 23 bases separating them. Germline CDR1 is SGHNT and CDR2 is YYREEE (reference sequence). This CDR3 reads CASTPGGGRGSTGELFF. For the CDR3, the DNA is TGTGCCAGCACTCCAGGAGGGGGGCGCGGGAGTACCGGGGAGCTGTTTTTT.

The V and J genes are TRBV29-1 and TRBJ2-1; 11 bases are a match to TRBD2. The germline V gene encodes CDR1 SQVTM and CDR2 ANQGSEA. Trimming took 0 bases from V and 8 from J; bases not matched to a gene: 12. The CDR3 has 17 residues. The CDR3 loop reads CSVEDQGLAGDLDEQFF. CDR3 sequence (DNA): TGCAGCGTTGAAGATCAAGGACTAGCGGGTGATCTAGATGAGCAGTTCTTC.

This clone was seen once. This chain links TRBV13 with TRBJ2-7; 7 nucleotides agree with TRBD1. This CDR3 comprises 14 residues. J was trimmed by 3 bases and V by 5 bases; bases with no gene match: 7. CDR1 and CDR2 from the germline V gene are PRHDT and FYEKMQ (reference sequence). CDR3 loop: CASSIRDRFYEQYF. CDR3 bases: TGTGCCAGCAGCATCCGGGACAGATTCTACGAGCAGTACTTC.

The chain joins TRBV7-6 to TRBJ2-1; D remains unclear. V lost 5 bases and J lost 0, with 8 bases in between. The CDR3 extends over 14 amino acids. In germline, CDR1 is SGHVS, CDR2 FNYEAQ. The CDR3 DNA is TGTGCCAGCAGCGCAAGAGACTCCTACAATGAGCAGTTCTTC. Protein sequence: CASSARDSYNEQFF.

The chain has TRBV4-3 and TRBJ2-3, with 8 bases that match TRBD1. Germline lookup yields CDR1 LGHNA and CDR2 YSLEER. The CDR3 runs to 13 residues. Trimming cost V 2 bases and J 5 bases; bases outside gene matches: 0. The CDR3 here is CASSQTGGDTQYF. DNA for the CDR3: TGCGCCAGCAGCCAAACAGGGGGAGATACGCAGTATTTT.